What follows is one TCR beta chain and its context. The antigen is unknown. Germline V gene data show CDR1 as SGHTA and CDR2 as FQGNSA. The CDR3 runs to 16 residues. V lost 4 bases, J lost 8 bases, and 8 bases stayed unmatched. Using immunoSEQ multiplex PCR, the repertoire was profiled, and TCRdb retains in-frame clones only, with some absent. In the table there are some 390,000 clones, 89% of which are singletons. Specified treatment: about 20 received Ad26.COV2.S at low or high dose, single or two shots; roughly five received placebo; per-sample allocation not given. Samples analyzed were those drawn on day 63 after the first vaccine or placebo injection. The data originate from a study of Ad26.COV2.S vaccination and SARS-CoV-2 variants. Study-wide background: The study gave Ad26.COV2.S intramuscularly, once or twice 56 days apart. Study observations and caveats: Recipients of either vaccine or placebo displayed similar breadth of non-spike TCRs.

The receptor was derived from a person between 18 and 59 years old who received the Ad26.COV2.S COVID-19 vaccine or a placebo. The genes are TRBV7-2 and TRBJ2-1; 13 bases line up with TRBD2. The sequenced sample was peripheral blood, obtained in a trial of Ad26.COV2.S vaccine versus placebo. Here the CDR3 reads CASSSTWTSGSDEQFF. The CDR3 DNA follows: TGTGCCAGCAGCTCTACATGGACTAGCGGGAGCGATGAGCAGTTCTTC.